Presented here are 25 T cell receptor beta chains from one specimen sequenced in a study of TIL therapy for anti-PD-1-resistant metastatic lung cancer. This was the immunoSEQ v3 assay. Produced via immunoSEQ multiplex PCR; TCRdb's table is partial and in-frame only. The sample gives tens of thousands of clones, roughly 80% of which show up once; about 6% is in the top ten. Time point noted: pre-treatment sample, taken before nivolumab and TIL therapy. The starting material was blood, obtained at baseline. The receptors come from a person aged 30 to 80 with non-small cell lung cancer.

The chain recombines TRBV11-1 with TRBJ2-7; D perhaps matches TRBD2 (5 bases). Germline CDR1 is SGHAT and CDR2 is FQDESV (reference sequence). The CDR3 is 15 amino acids. V dropped 3 bases and J dropped 3 bases, with 15 bases sitting between them. CDR3 region: CASSFITRDGYEQYF. CDR3 DNA: TGTGCCAGCAGCTTTATAACCCGGGATGGCTACGAGCAGTACTTC. The whole variable domain, filled in from reference TRBV11-1 and TRBJ2-7, reads EAEVAQSPRYKITEKSQAVAFWCDPISGHATLYWYRQILGQGPELLVQFQDESVVDDSQLPKDRFSAERLKGVDSTLKIQPAELGDSAMYLCASSFITRDGYEQYFGPGTRLTVT.

The chain has TRBV4-1 and TRBJ1-6; 8 bases match TRBD1. V shed 0 bases, J shed 9 bases, and the junction held 4 bases outside the gene matches. CDR3 size: 15 residues. The germline CDR1 and CDR2 sequences are MGHRA and YSYEKL. The CDR3 coding sequence is TGCGCCAGCAGCCAAGAGGACAGGGAAACTTCACCCCTCCACTTT. Protein product: CASSQEDRETSPLHF.

The rearrangement links TRBV7-3 to TRBJ2-1; tentatively, D is TRBD1 or TRBD2 (5 bases each). CDR1 SGHTA and CDR2 FQGTGA come from the germline V gene. With 2 bases removed from V and 9 bases from J, the gap between germline ends came to 11 bases. CDR3 length: 13 residues. The CDR3 protein is CASSLQWGSEQFF. DNA for the CDR3: TGTGCCAGCAGCTTACAGTGGGGGAGTGAGCAGTTCTTC.

The chain has TRBV5-1 and TRBJ2-1; D is ambiguous. Germline-derived CDR1 and CDR2 are SGHRS and YFSETQ. The CDR3 totals 13 residues. V gave up 1 base and J gave up 9 bases, with 11 bases separating them. The CDR3 is CASSLSGPREQFF. The CDR3 coding sequence is TGCGCCAGCAGCTTGTCGGGTCCACGTGAGCAGTTCTTC.

This CDR3 is CASSLLAGETYEQYF. Written as DNA, the CDR3 is TGCGCCAGCAGCTTGCTGGCGGGAGAAACCTACGAGCAGTACTTC. V usage is TRBV5-1 and J usage is TRBJ2-7; 7 bases map to TRBD2. CDR1 is SGHRS and CDR2 is YFSETQ in the germline V gene. Trimming took 1 base from V and 2 from J; bases not matched to a gene: 6. The CDR3 spans 15 residues.

This clone was observed a handful of times. The rearrangement uses TRBV11-2 and TRBJ2-2; D is unresolved. V gave up 2 bases and J gave up 0 bases, with 16 bases separating them. The germline CDR1 and CDR2 sequences are SGHAT and FQNNGV. The CDR3 sequence is 18 residues long. In DNA form, the CDR3 reads TGTGCCAGCAGCTTATTTGCCAGTACCTCAACGAACACCGGGGAGCTGTTTTTT. Its protein product is CASSLFASTSTNTGELFF. The variable domain in full, with the rest retrieved from reference TRBV11-2 and TRBJ2-2, is EAGVAQSPRYKIIEKRQSVAFWCNPISGHATLYWYQQILGQGPKLLIQFQNNGVVDDSQLPKDRFSAERLKGVDSTLKIQPAKLEDSAVYLCASSLFASTSTNTGELFFGEGSRLTVL.

The chain uses TRBV6-5 and TRBJ1-1; D is unresolved. From germline, CDR1 is MNHEY and CDR2 SVGAGI. V lost 7 bases to trimming and J lost 3 bases, with 9 bases between them. The CDR3 consists of 12 residues. CDR3 nucleotide sequence: TGTGCCAGCACGAATGTTTACACTGAAGCTTTCTTT. It is translated as CASTNVYTEAFF.

This chain joins TRBV5-1 and TRBJ2-1; 8 bases line up with TRBD2. Losses at the gene ends were 4 bases for V and 7 bases for J; bases not matched to a gene: 10. The CDR3 loop spans 15 amino acids. Germline CDR1 SGHRS, CDR2 YFSETQ. The CDR3 protein is CASSKTSGRGNEQFF. CDR3 nucleotide sequence: TGCGCCAGCAGCAAAACTAGCGGACGGGGGAATGAGCAGTTCTTC.

The sample holds one count of this clone. The chain couples TRBV25-1 to TRBJ2-1, with a possible D match to TRBD1 (5 bases). From germline, CDR1 is MGHDK and CDR2 SYGVNS. The CDR3 contains 16 residues. The germline V and J ends were trimmed by 6 bases and 6 bases, with 21 bases remaining between them. CDR3 region: CASSLSTVPGGNEQFF. In DNA, the CDR3 is TGTGCCAGCAGCCTCTCGACAGTACCAGGCGGCAATGAGCAGTTCTTC.

CDR3 amino acids: CASSPAPPASEQYF. As DNA, the CDR3 is TGTGCCAGTAGCCCGGCCCCTCCAGCGAGCGAGCAGTACTTC. The chain recombines TRBV19 with TRBJ2-7; D is ambiguous. CDR1 is LNHDA, CDR2 SQIVND, per germline (reference sequence). The CDR3 covers 14 residues. V was pared by 6 bases and J by 6 bases, with 18 bases between.

The genes are TRBV4-1 and TRBJ1-4, with TRBD1 matching 7 bases. After removal of 2 bases from V and 5 bases from J, the junction contained 8 bases not matched to a gene. CDR1 MGHRA and CDR2 YSYEKL come from the germline V gene. This CDR3 region has 16 residues. CDR3: CASSQMGDRENEKLFF. CDR3 DNA sequence: TGCGCCAGCAGCCAAATGGGGGACAGAGAAAATGAAAAACTGTTTTTT.

The chain uses TRBV4-1 and TRBJ2-5; 9 bases are shared with TRBD2. Germline V gives CDR1 MGHRA, CDR2 YSYEKL. Unmatched junction bases numbered 5, after V lost 1 base and J lost 2 bases. The CDR3 spans 16 residues. The CDR3 bases are TGCGCCAGCAGCCAAGGGGCTAGCGGGGTTCAAGAGACCCAGTACTTC. Protein product: CASSQGASGVQETQYF.

This clone is a singleton in its sample. The chain joins TRBV7-6 to TRBJ2-1; 11 bases agree with TRBD2. The CDR3 loop spans 15 amino acids. CDR1 and CDR2 from the germline V gene are SGHVS and FNYEAQ. V lost 6 bases to trimming and J lost 6 bases; unmatched junction nucleotides: 7. The CDR3 region is CASSYLAGGGNEQFF. Written as DNA, the CDR3 is TGTGCCAGCAGTTACCTAGCGGGAGGTGGCAATGAGCAGTTCTTC.

V usage is TRBV11-2 and J usage is TRBJ2-7, with 8 bases fitting TRBD1. The CDR3 contains 15 residues. The V gene end was trimmed by 1 base and the J gene end by 5 bases; junction bases not matched to a gene: 7. Germline lookup yields CDR1 SGHAT and CDR2 FQNNGV. The CDR3, as DNA: TGTGCCAGCAGCTTAGGAGCCGGACAGGGTCACGAGCAGTACTTC. Translated, it gives CASSLGAGQGHEQYF.

This clone was recorded a few times. The rearrangement joins TRBV28 to TRBJ2-6; 9 nucleotides align to TRBD1. J gave up 0 bases and V 4 bases, and 4 bases lay outside the gene matches. The CDR3 runs 17 residues. The germline CDR1 and CDR2 sequences are MDHEN and SYDVKM. The DNA for the CDR3 is TGTGCCAGCAGTTCCCTGACAGGGGGCTCTGGGGCCAACGTCCTGACTTTC. It codes for CASSSLTGGSGANVLTF.

V gene TRBV7-3 combines with J gene TRBJ1-3; D is ambiguous. Germline lookup yields CDR1 SGHTA and CDR2 FQGTGA. The ends were cut back, 2 bases at V and 6 bases at J, with 5 bases in the middle. The length of the CDR3 is 12 residues. The CDR3 region is CASSLDSNTIYF. In DNA, the CDR3 is TGTGCCAGCAGCTTAGATTCAAACACCATATATTTT. Drawing the rest from reference TRBV7-3 and TRBJ1-3, the complete variable domain is GAGVSQTPSNKVTEKGKYVELRCDPISGHTALYWYRQSLGQGPEFLIYFQGTGAADDSGLPNDRFFAVRPEGSVSTLKIQRTERGDSAVYLCASSLDSNTIYFGEGSWLTVV.

This sequence joins TRBV7-9 and TRBJ1-2, with 8 bases identical to TRBD1. The CDR3 runs 14 residues. Germline values: CDR1 SEHNR, CDR2 FQNEAQ (reference sequence). The V segment lost 1 base and the J segment 9 bases; nucleotides outside the gene matches: 7. The CDR3: CASSLDDRGVSYTF. CDR3 bases: TGTGCCAGCAGCTTAGATGACAGGGGAGTAAGCTACACCTTC.

This chain links TRBV5-1 with TRBJ2-6; no firm D call. The CDR3 runs 16 residues. V lost 0 bases, J lost 0 bases, and 7 bases lay in between. CDR1 is SGHRS, CDR2 YFSETQ, per germline. CDR3 amino acids: CASSLAFNSGANVLTF. The CDR3 region has the DNA TGCGCCAGCAGCTTGGCCTTTAACTCTGGGGCCAACGTCCTGACTTTC.

The chain recombines TRBV7-3 with TRBJ2-5; D is ambiguous. CDR3 length: 16 amino acids. Trimming left V 0 bases short and J 2 bases short, with 13 bases between. Germline V CDR1 and CDR2: SGHTA, FQGTGA. The CDR3 bases are TGTGCCAGCAGCTTAACCCCCACACTTGGGCAAGAGACCCAGTACTTC. Its translation: CASSLTPTLGQETQYF.

The chain uses TRBV6-5 and TRBJ1-4; D unresolved. The germline gives CDR1 MNHEY, CDR2 SVGAGI. V dropped 0 bases and J dropped 3 bases, with 8 bases sitting between them. The CDR3 has 15 amino acids. The CDR3 here is CASSYSPDPNEKLFF. The CDR3 DNA reads as TGTGCCAGCAGTTACTCTCCGGATCCTAATGAAAAACTGTTTTTT.

This clone was detected a few times. This rearrangement joins TRBV19 to TRBJ1-1; D not certain. Germline V lookup: CDR1 LNHDA, CDR2 SQIVND (reference sequence). Trimming stripped 3 bases from V and 1 base from J, with 6 bases between. The CDR3 spans 13 residues. CDR3 residues: CASSINGNTEAFF. In DNA, the CDR3 is TGTGCCAGTAGTATTAACGGGAACACTGAAGCTTTCTTT. The variable domain in full, completed from reference TRBV19 and TRBJ1-1, reads DGGITQSPKYLFRKEGQNVTLSCEQNLNHDAMYWYRQDPGQGLRLIYYSQIVNDFQKGDIAEGYSVSREKKESFPLTVTSAQKNPTAFYLCASSINGNTEAFFGQGTRLTVV.

This chain joins TRBV2 and TRBJ1-2; D gene unclear. CDR1 is SNHLY, CDR2 FYNNEI, per germline. The ends were cut back, 1 base at V and 7 bases at J, with 10 bases in the middle. The CDR3 contains 13 residues. CDR3 region: CASSEVREGGYTF. The CDR3 coding sequence is TGTGCCAGCAGTGAAGTGAGGGAGGGTGGCTACACCTTC.

In this sample, this clone turned up a few times. V usage is TRBV29-1 and J usage is TRBJ2-1; D is undetermined. CDR3 length: 11 residues. V was pared by 1 base and J by 8 bases, with 6 bases between. Per the germline V gene, CDR1 is SQVTM and CDR2 is ANQGSEA. The DNA of the CDR3 is TGCAGCGTTGAAGGATGGGATGAGCAGTTCTTC. This codes for CSVEGWDEQFF.

The chain joins TRBV15 to TRBJ2-7; perhaps TRBD1 as D (6 bases). The CDR3 loop spans 15 amino acids. V was clipped by 3 bases and J by 2 bases, with 14 bases between them. Germline CDR1 is LNHNV and CDR2 is YYDKDF (reference sequence). Here the CDR3 reads CATSRAGTRAYEQYF. CDR3 bases: TGTGCCACCAGCAGGGCCGGGACACGGGCCTACGAGCAGTACTTC.

This clone appeared a single time. The chain joins TRBV5-1 to TRBJ2-3; TRBD1 agrees at 11 bases. This CDR3 spans 16 amino acids. Germline CDR1 is SGHRS and CDR2 is YFSETQ. V was pared by 4 bases and J by 5 bases, with 9 bases of the junction left unmatched. The CDR3 DNA follows: TGCGCCAGCAGCCTAATCCCCGGGACAGGGGGAGATACGCAGTATTTT. It yields the protein CASSLIPGTGGDTQYF. The complete variable domain, with remaining parts taken from reference TRBV5-1 and TRBJ2-3, reads KAGVTQTPRYLIKTRGQQVTLSCSPISGHRSVSWYQQTPGQGLQFLFEYFSETQRNKGNFPGRFSGRQFSNSRSEMNVSTLELGDSALYLCASSLIPGTGGDTQYFGPGTRLTVL.